The 29 T cell receptor beta chains below all came from one sample that was sequenced in a study of identifying expanded T cells in peripheral blood (dated by TCRdb to about 2019). Receptor libraries were prepared by the immunoSEQ multiplex PCR assay. TCRdb obtained this table from immuneACCESS and retained in-frame rearrangements with V and J assigned. These tables miss some clones; where compared with another copy, unresolved V genes account for less than half of the shortfall, and the remainder is unexplained. The sample contains roughly 84,000 clones, about 90% of them found a single time. The top ten constitute 7.3% of the sample. Sample: blood. The source is a person aged 18 to 70 in good health.

The rearrangement uses TRBV28 and TRBJ2-2; tentatively, D is TRBD2 (7 bases). The germline CDR1 and CDR2 sequences are MDHEN and SYDVKM. The CDR3 consists of 17 residues. V was cut by 7 bases and J by 2 bases, with 20 bases left in between. The CDR3 spells CASKSGGGGFNTGELFF. CDR3 in DNA: TGTGCCAGCAAATCCGGGGGAGGGGGTTTTAACACCGGGGAGCTGTTTTTT.

The chain uses TRBV5-1 and TRBJ2-1, with 10 bases lining up with TRBD2. Germline V gene sequence: CDR1 SGHRS, CDR2 YFSETQ. J lost 4 bases, V lost 2 bases, and 12 bases had no gene match. This CDR3 has 18 residues. This CDR3 is CASSFPTSGGAAYNEQFF. The DNA for the CDR3 is TGCGCCAGCAGCTTCCCCACGAGCGGGGGGGCCGCATACAATGAGCAGTTCTTC.

The CDR3 DNA reads as TGTGCCAGCAGCTTAGTTCCCTTCGGGCAGTACTTC. Its translation: CASSLVPFGQYF. The gene calls are TRBV7-2 and TRBJ2-7; D unresolved. Germline assignment: CDR1 SGHTA and CDR2 FQGNSA. The CDR3 sequence is 12 residues long. V was shortened by 1 base and J by 9 bases, with 10 bases between the two germline ends.

V is TRBV2 and J is TRBJ1-1; TRBD1 aligns across 7 bases. Germline V gene data show CDR1 as SNHLY and CDR2 as FYNNEI. This CDR3 has 15 residues. V lost 4 bases to trimming and J lost 5 bases; unmatched junction nucleotides: 10. In DNA form, the CDR3 reads TGTGCCAGCAGTGTCCTACAGGGCAGGGGGACTGAAGCTTTCTTT. This codes for CASSVLQGRGTEAFF.

CDR3 in DNA: TGTGCCAGTCTTTACAGGGGGGGGTCCTACAATGAGCAGTTCTTC. This gives the protein CASLYRGGSYNEQFF. The chain couples TRBV19 to TRBJ2-1; a possible D gene is TRBD1 (8 bases). Trimming stripped 8 bases from V and 1 base from J, with 15 bases between. This CDR3 spans 15 amino acids. CDR1 LNHDA and CDR2 SQIVND come from the germline V gene (reference sequence).

This sequence joins TRBV18 and TRBJ1-2; 8 positions match TRBD1. The CDR3 sequence is 13 residues long. V dropped 4 bases and J dropped 2; count of bases not matched to a gene: 0. Germline V gives CDR1 KGHSH, CDR2 LQKENI. The CDR3 here is CASSRTGNYGYTF. In DNA form, the CDR3 reads TGTGCCAGCTCACGGACAGGGAACTATGGCTACACCTTC.

This clone was counted a single time. In DNA, the CDR3 is TGTGCCAGCAGCTTATCTACAGGGAACCACGAGCAGTACTTC. Protein product: CASSLSTGNHEQYF. The chain joins TRBV7-9 to TRBJ2-7; D is perhaps TRBD1 (6 bases). Trimming pared 2 bases from V and 5 bases from J, leaving 13 bases between. The CDR3 sequence is 14 residues long. Germline V gene lookup returns CDR1 SEHNR and CDR2 FQNEAQ (reference sequence).

V and J are TRBV6-6 and TRBJ2-2; D uncertain. The CDR3 runs 12 residues. Germline CDR1 reads MNHNY; CDR2 reads SVGAGI (reference sequence). The germline V and J ends were trimmed by 6 bases and 6 bases, with 8 bases remaining between them. The CDR3 coding sequence is TGTGCCAGCAGAGTCGTTCCCGGGGAGCTGTTTTTT. It translates to CASRVVPGELFF.

The CDR3 DNA sequence: TGTGCCAGCAGTGACGGGGGGGTCGGAACTGAAGCTTTCTTT. It encodes CASSDGGVGTEAFF. The chain uses TRBV6-4 and TRBJ1-1; perhaps TRBD1 as D (5 bases). The CDR3 spans 14 residues. V lost 2 bases, J lost 5 bases, and 12 bases lay in between. Germline CDR1 and CDR2: MRHNA and SNTAGT.

The chain recombines TRBV27 with TRBJ2-7, with 7 positions matching TRBD1. The CDR3 length is 15 residues. The junction had 7 bases not matched to a gene; V was cut back by 3 bases and J by 2 bases. Per germline, CDR1 MNHEY and CDR2 SMNVEV (reference sequence). The CDR3 loop reads CASSFRPGQTYEQYF. DNA of the CDR3: TGTGCCAGCAGTTTCCGACCGGGACAGACCTACGAGCAGTACTTC.

The chain couples TRBV27 to TRBJ2-7, with TRBD2 matching over 9 bases. The CDR3 runs 19 residues. The trim removed 7 bases at V and 0 bases at J, leaving 19 bases unmatched. The germline gives CDR1 MNHEY, CDR2 SMNVEV (reference sequence). This CDR3 reads CASTDLFRRSGLASYEQYF. DNA of the CDR3: TGTGCCAGCACCGACTTATTCCGCCGCTCGGGACTAGCCTCCTACGAGCAGTACTTC.

The rearrangement joins TRBV6-6 to TRBJ2-7; 11 bases fit TRBD2. V dropped 6 bases and J dropped 7; count of bases not matched to a gene: 8. This CDR3 region has 14 residues. Germline V CDR1 and CDR2: MNHNY, SVGAGI (reference sequence). The CDR3 is CASSLTSGKVEQYF. The DNA for the CDR3 is TGTGCCAGCAGCCTGACTAGCGGGAAAGTAGAGCAGTACTTC.

The J gene is TRBJ2-3, the V gene TRBV10-3; 7 bases align to TRBD1. Per germline, CDR1 ENHRY and CDR2 SYGVKD. V trimming: 6 bases; J trimming: 5 bases; junction bases outside the gene matches: 11. The CDR3 extends over 15 amino acids. The DNA of the CDR3 is TGTGCCATCAGGGGGACAGATACGCACGGAGATACGCAGTATTTT. Translating gives CAIRGTDTHGDTQYF.

V usage is TRBV5-5 and J usage is TRBJ1-3; no definite D call. This CDR3 spans 15 amino acids. Trimming left V 3 bases short and J 0 bases short, with 10 bases between. The V gene's germline CDR1 is SGHKS and CDR2 YYEKEE (reference sequence). Here the CDR3 reads CASSSPDNSGNTIYF. The CDR3 nucleotides read TGTGCCAGCAGCTCCCCCGACAACTCTGGAAACACCATATATTTT.

The rearrangement joins TRBV7-2 to TRBJ1-2; D is unresolved. The CDR3 sequence is 13 residues long. Trimming pared 3 bases from V and 4 bases from J, leaving 9 bases between. CDR1 and CDR2 from the germline V gene are SGHTA and FQGNSA. The CDR3 protein is CASSFIGGYGYTF. The CDR3 nucleotides read TGTGCCAGCAGCTTCATTGGTGGCTATGGCTACACCTTC.

V gene TRBV7-7 combines with J gene TRBJ2-5; 7 bases match TRBD1. This CDR3 contains 15 residues. Germline loops: CDR1 SSHAT, CDR2 FNYEAQ (reference sequence). The V segment lost 5 bases and the J segment 4 bases; nucleotides outside the gene matches: 10. The CDR3 protein is CASSPDRDRPETQYF. In DNA, the CDR3 is TGTGCCAGCAGCCCCGACAGGGATCGGCCAGAGACCCAGTACTTC.

J is TRBJ1-1 and V is TRBV7-6, with D perhaps matching TRBD1 (5 bases). The CDR3 covers 13 residues. CDR1 is SGHVS and CDR2 is FNYEAQ in the germline V gene. V was cut by 5 bases and J by 5 bases, with 12 bases left in between. CDR3 sequence (DNA): TGTGCCAGCAGCCCAGGGACTTGGACTGAAGCTTTCTTT. It specifies CASSPGTWTEAFF.

The chain is built from TRBV27 and TRBJ2-5; TRBD2 aligns across 7 bases. The CDR3 is made up of 14 amino acids. Trimming at V came to 3 bases and at J to 3 bases, leaving 4 bases not matched to a gene. Germline loops: CDR1 MNHEY, CDR2 SMNVEV (reference sequence). CDR3 amino acids: CASSFGLAEETQYF. The CDR3 DNA reads TGTGCCAGCAGTTTCGGCCTAGCGGAAGAGACCCAGTACTTC.

This clone was detected a few times. V gene TRBV30 combines with J gene TRBJ1-2; D gene unclear. This CDR3 has 13 amino acids. From germline, CDR1 is GTSNPN and CDR2 SVGIG (reference sequence). Trimming left V 3 bases short and J 4 bases short, with 12 bases between. The chain's CDR3 is CAWSEGWTYGYTF. CDR3 nucleotides: TGTGCCTGGAGCGAGGGATGGACCTATGGCTACACCTTC.

The V and J genes are TRBV2 and TRBJ2-1; 15 nucleotides match TRBD2. The germline CDR1 and CDR2 sequences are SNHLY and FYNNEI. Trimming cost V 7 bases and J 9 bases; bases outside gene matches: 10. The CDR3 loop spans 16 amino acids. The CDR3 sequence is CASKGLAGGTVGEQFF. In DNA form, the CDR3 reads TGTGCCAGCAAGGGACTAGCGGGAGGAACGGTCGGTGAGCAGTTCTTC.

This chain links TRBV10-1 with TRBJ1-2; D perhaps matches TRBD1 (5 bases). Per the germline V gene, CDR1 is WNHNN and CDR2 is SYGVQD (reference sequence). Between the trimmed V and J ends, which lost 2 bases and 3 bases, there was a span of 13 bases. The CDR3 loop spans 15 amino acids. Here the CDR3 DNA reads TGCGCCAGCAGTGAGGGCAGGGCCCGGGACTATGGCTACACCTTC. Translated, it gives CASSEGRARDYGYTF.

The chain couples TRBV19 to TRBJ1-5; a possible D gene is TRBD1 (5 bases). The V gene's germline CDR1 is LNHDA and CDR2 SQIVND (reference sequence). The CDR3 extends over 16 amino acids. The germline V and J ends were trimmed by 1 base and 6 bases, with 16 bases remaining between them. The CDR3 DNA follows: TGTGCCAGTAGTATAGGGGGGGGAGGTCGTGGTCAGCCCCAGCATTTT. Amino acids: CASSIGGGGRGQPQHF. The variable domain in full, with the rest retrieved from reference TRBV19 and TRBJ1-5, is DGGITQSPKYLFRKEGQNVTLSCEQNLNHDAMYWYRQDPGQGLRLIYYSQIVNDFQKGDIAEGYSVSREKKESFPLTVTSAQKNPTAFYLCASSIGGGGRGQPQHFGDGTRLSIL.

Written as DNA, the CDR3 is TGCGCCAGCAGCCAGGGTGTTTCACCCCTCCACTTT. Translating it yields CASSQGVSPLHF. This sequence joins TRBV5-1 and TRBJ1-6, with D perhaps TRBD1 (5 bases). The germline V gene encodes CDR1 SGHRS and CDR2 YFSETQ. Trimming took off 4 bases at V and 9 bases at J, with 8 bases between the two ends. The length of the CDR3 is 12 residues.

V is TRBV5-6 and J is TRBJ2-3; D not resolved. The CDR3 consists of 16 residues. From germline, CDR1 is SGHDT and CDR2 YYEEEE. Trimming pared 0 bases from V and 0 bases from J, leaving 11 bases between. The CDR3 loop is CASSLVDPASTDTQYF. The CDR3 region has the DNA TGTGCCAGCAGCTTGGTGGACCCAGCTAGCACAGATACGCAGTATTTT.

The chain is built from TRBV19 and TRBJ1-1; 9 bases are shared with TRBD1. The V segment lost 3 bases and the J segment 1 base; nucleotides outside the gene matches: 3. This CDR3 spans 15 amino acids. Germline CDR1 is LNHDA and CDR2 is SQIVND (reference sequence). CDR3 DNA sequence: TGTGCCAGTAGTATCCGGGACAGGGCGAACACTGAAGCTTTCTTT. It specifies CASSIRDRANTEAFF.

The rearrangement uses TRBV28 and TRBJ2-5; D call uncertain. Germline assignment: CDR1 MDHEN and CDR2 SYDVKM. Trimming shortened V by 5 bases and J by 2 bases, and 12 bases separated the two germline ends. The CDR3 runs 14 residues. Here the CDR3 reads CASSPFRIQETQYF. In DNA, the CDR3 is TGTGCCAGCAGTCCCTTTAGGATACAAGAGACCCAGTACTTC. The full variable domain, with the rest looked up from reference TRBV28 and TRBJ2-5, is DVKVTQSSRYLVKRTGEKVFLECVQDMDHENMFWYRQDPGLGLRLIYFSYDVKMKEKGDIPEGYSVSREKKERFSLILESASTNQTSMYLCASSPFRIQETQYFGPGTRLLVL.

On this clone: Its ends do not fully match the called genes, so a read error is possible. V and J are TRBV5-6 and TRBJ2-7; 7 nucleotides align to TRBD1. The CDR3 contains 14 residues. CDR1 is SGHDT, CDR2 YYEEEE, per germline. This chain's CDR3 is CASSLGLTGYGQYF. In nucleotides, the CDR3 is TGTGCCAGCAGCTTGGGACTGACAGGGTACGGGCAGTACTTC. Full variable domain (missing parts from reference TRBV5-6 and TRBJ2-7): DAGVTQSPTHLIKTRGQQVTLRCSPKSGHDTVSWYQQALGQGPQFIFQYYEEEERQRGNFPDRFSGHQFPNYSSELNVNALLLGDSALYLCASSLGLTGYGQYFGPGTRLTVT.

This chain joins TRBV5-1 and TRBJ2-5; 11 positions match TRBD2. The CDR3 is 17 amino acids. Germline CDR1 SGHRS, CDR2 YFSETQ. V shed 3 bases, J shed 6 bases, and the junction held 13 bases outside the gene matches. CDR3 loop: CASSSDGLAGGGKTQYF. The CDR3 region has the DNA TGCGCCAGCAGCTCCGATGGGCTAGCGGGAGGCGGTAAGACCCAGTACTTC.

This chain connects TRBV10-1 to TRBJ2-7; D remains unclear. CDR1 is WNHNN and CDR2 is SYGVQD in the germline V gene (reference sequence). V was cut by 9 bases and J by 2 bases, with 14 bases left in between. The CDR3 contains 13 residues. As DNA, the CDR3 is TGCGCCAGTGGAATCAGTGAAACCTACGAGCAGTACTTC. It specifies CASGISETYEQYF.